Each of the 3 T cell receptor beta chains below was sequenced from the same sample in a study of blood T cell repertoires in COVID-19. The repertoire was sequenced with immunoSEQ multiplex PCR; TCRdb's copy has only in-frame clones and lacks some. This table holds 150,000 to 200,000 clones, 80% to 90% found once. Sequencing used peripheral blood. These receptors were collected from a man aged 55 to 69 with acute or convalescent COVID-19.

This rearrangement joins TRBV11-2 to TRBJ2-3; the match to TRBD2 covers 9 bases. The CDR3 length is 14 residues. Germline V gives CDR1 SGHAT, CDR2 FQNNGV. V lost 5 bases and J lost 5; bases outside the gene matches: 5. Here the CDR3 reads CASSEREAGDTQYF. CDR3 nucleotides: TGTGCCAGCAGCGAGCGGGAGGCCGGAGATACGCAGTATTTT.

The J gene is TRBJ2-7, the V gene TRBV25-1; tentatively, D is TRBD2 (6 bases). The CDR3 extends over 13 amino acids. Germline-derived CDR1 and CDR2 are MGHDK and SYGVNS. V was clipped by 6 bases and J by 4 bases, with 13 bases between them. CDR3 bases: TGTGCCAGCAGGGGCAGCGGGTTTTACGAGCAGTACTTC. Protein product: CASRGSGFYEQYF.

This clone was found once. V is TRBV7-3 and J is TRBJ2-1; 12 bases are a match to TRBD2. CDR1 is SGHTA and CDR2 is FQGTGA in the germline V gene. The CDR3 is 19 amino acids. The junction had 14 bases not matched to a gene; V was cut back by 5 bases and J by 3 bases. CDR3 protein: CASSPTWLAGGPGYNEQFF. The DNA of the CDR3 is TGTGCCAGCAGCCCTACCTGGCTAGCGGGAGGGCCTGGCTACAATGAGCAGTTCTTC.